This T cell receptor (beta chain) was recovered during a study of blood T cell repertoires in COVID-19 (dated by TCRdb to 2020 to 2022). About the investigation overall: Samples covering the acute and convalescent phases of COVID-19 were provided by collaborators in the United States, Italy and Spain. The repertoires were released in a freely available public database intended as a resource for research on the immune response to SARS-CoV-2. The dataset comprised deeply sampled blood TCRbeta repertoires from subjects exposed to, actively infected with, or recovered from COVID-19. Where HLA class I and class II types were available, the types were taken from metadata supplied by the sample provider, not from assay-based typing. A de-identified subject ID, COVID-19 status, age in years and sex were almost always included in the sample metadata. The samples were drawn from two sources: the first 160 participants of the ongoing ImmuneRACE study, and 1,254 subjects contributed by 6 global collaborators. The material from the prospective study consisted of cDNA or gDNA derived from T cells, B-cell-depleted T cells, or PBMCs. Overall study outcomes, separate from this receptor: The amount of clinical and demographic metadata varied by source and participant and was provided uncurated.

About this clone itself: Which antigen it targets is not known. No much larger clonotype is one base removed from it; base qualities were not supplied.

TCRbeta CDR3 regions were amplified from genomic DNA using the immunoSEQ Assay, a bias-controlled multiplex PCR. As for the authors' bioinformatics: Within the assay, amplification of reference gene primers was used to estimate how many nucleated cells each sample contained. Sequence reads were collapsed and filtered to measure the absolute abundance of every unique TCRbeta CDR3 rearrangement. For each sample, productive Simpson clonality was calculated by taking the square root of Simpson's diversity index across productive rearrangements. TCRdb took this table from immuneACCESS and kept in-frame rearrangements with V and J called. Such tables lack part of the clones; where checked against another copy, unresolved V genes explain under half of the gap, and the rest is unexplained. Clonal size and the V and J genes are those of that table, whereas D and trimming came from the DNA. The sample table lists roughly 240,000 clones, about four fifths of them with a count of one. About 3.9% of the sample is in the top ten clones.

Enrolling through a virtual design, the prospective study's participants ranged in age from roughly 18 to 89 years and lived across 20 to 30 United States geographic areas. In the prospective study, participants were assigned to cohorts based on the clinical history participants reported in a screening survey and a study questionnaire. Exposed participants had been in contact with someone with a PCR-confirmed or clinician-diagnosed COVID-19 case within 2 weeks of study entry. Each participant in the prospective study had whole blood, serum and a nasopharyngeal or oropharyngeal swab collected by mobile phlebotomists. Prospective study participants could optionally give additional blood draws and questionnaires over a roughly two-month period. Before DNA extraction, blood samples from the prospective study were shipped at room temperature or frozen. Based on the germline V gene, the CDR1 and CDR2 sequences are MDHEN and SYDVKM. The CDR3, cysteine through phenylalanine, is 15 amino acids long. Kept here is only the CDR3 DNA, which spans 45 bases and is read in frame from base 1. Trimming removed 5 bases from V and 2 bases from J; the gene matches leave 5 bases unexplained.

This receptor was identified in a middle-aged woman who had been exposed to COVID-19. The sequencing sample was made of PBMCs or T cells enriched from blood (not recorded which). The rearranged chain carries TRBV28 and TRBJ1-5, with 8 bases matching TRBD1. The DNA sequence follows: TGTGCCAGCAGTCGGTACAGGGGGGGCAATCAGCCCCAGCATTTT. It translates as CASSRYRGGNQPQHF.